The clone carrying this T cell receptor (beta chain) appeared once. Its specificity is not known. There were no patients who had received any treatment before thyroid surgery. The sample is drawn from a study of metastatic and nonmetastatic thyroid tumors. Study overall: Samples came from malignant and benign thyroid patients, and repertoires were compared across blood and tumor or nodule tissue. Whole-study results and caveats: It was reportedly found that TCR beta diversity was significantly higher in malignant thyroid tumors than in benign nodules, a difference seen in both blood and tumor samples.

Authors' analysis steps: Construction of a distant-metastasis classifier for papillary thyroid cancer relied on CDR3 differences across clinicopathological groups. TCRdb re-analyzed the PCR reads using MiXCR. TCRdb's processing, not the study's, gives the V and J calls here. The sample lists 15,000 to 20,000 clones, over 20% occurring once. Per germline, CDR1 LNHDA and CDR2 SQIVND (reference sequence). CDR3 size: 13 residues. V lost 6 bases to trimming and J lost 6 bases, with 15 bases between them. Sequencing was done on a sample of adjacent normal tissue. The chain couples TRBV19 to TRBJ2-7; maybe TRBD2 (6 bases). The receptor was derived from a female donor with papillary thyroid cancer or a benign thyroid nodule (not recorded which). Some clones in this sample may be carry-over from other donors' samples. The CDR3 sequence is CASSAGRHGEQYF. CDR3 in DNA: TGTGCCAGTAGCGCGGGACGCCACGGCGAGCAGTACTTC.